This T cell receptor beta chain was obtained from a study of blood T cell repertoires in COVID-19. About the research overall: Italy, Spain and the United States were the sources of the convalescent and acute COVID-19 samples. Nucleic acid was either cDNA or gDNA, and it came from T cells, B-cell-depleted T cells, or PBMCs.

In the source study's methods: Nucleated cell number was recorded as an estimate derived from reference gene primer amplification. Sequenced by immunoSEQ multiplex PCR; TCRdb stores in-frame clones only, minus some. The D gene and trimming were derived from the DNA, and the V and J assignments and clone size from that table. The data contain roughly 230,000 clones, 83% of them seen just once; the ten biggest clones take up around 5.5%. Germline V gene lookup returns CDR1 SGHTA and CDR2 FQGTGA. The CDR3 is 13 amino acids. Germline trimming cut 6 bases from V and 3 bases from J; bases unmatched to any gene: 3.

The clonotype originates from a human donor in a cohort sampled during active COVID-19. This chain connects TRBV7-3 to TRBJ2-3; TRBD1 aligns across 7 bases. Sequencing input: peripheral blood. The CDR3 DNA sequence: TGTGCCAGCAGTTCACAGGGGACAGATACGCAGTATTTT. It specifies CASSSQGTDTQYF.